One sample yielded the 15 T cell receptor beta chains listed below, sequenced in a study of T cell repertoires in cytomegalovirus infection (dated by TCRdb to the late 2010s). Sequencing instrument: Illumina HiSeq 1500. TCRdb reran the public reads through fastp at Q25 and MiXCR, keeping productive beta chains. Every entry covers one CDR3 protein and lists the most common genes and DNA from its rows. In this sample the table shows some 450,000 distinct CDR3 sequences, roughly 30% of which occur a single time. The ten most abundant clones make up roughly 13% of the sample. The sequencing input was PBMCs. The receptors come from a human donor in good health (CMV status not recorded). Some clones in this sample may be carry-over from other donors' samples.

About this clonotype: The junction departs from the called germline gene at one end, perhaps through a read error. This chain links TRBV12-3 or TRBV12-4 with TRBJ2-3; D is perhaps TRBD2 (6 bases). The CDR3 length is 15 residues. The CDR3 sequence is CASSLEGTSTETQSF. As DNA, the CDR3 is TGTGCCAGCAGTTTAGAGGGAACTAGCACAGAGACGCAGTCTTTT.

This clonotype occurred a few times. The chain joins TRBV7-9 to TRBJ2-7; 7 positions agree with TRBD1. V shed 5 bases, J shed 2 bases, and the junction held 6 bases outside the gene matches. Germline V gene data show CDR1 as SEHNR and CDR2 as FQNEAQ (reference sequence). The CDR3 has 14 amino acids. In DNA form, the CDR3 reads TGTGCCAGCAGCAGCACCGGGACAGCCTACGAGCAGTACTTC. This encodes CASSSTGTAYEQYF. The variable domain in full, with the rest retrieved from reference TRBV7-9 and TRBJ2-7, is DTGVSQNPRHKITKRGQNVTFRCDPISEHNRLYWYRQTLGQGPEFLTYFQNEAQLEKSRLLSDRFSAERPKGSFSTLEIQRTEQGDSAMYLCASSSTGTAYEQYFGPGTRLTVT.

The chain has TRBV20-1 and TRBJ2-5; D possibly corresponds to TRBD1 (6 bases). V lost 6 bases and J 5 bases, leaving 22 bases between the germline ends. The CDR3 length is 15 residues. The germline gives CDR1 DFQATT, CDR2 SNEGSKA (reference sequence). CDR3 in DNA: TGCAGTGCCGGAGTGGGGGCAGGGGTCGCGGAGACCCAGTACTTC. Translation gives CSAGVGAGVAETQYF.

The DNA of the CDR3 is TGTGCCAGCAGTTCTATGAGCACAGATACGCAGTATTTT. Its translation: CASSSMSTDTQYF. The chain links TRBV12-3 or TRBV12-4 to TRBJ2-3; no reliable D call. The CDR3 covers 13 residues. The V and J ends lost 4 bases and 0 bases respectively, with 5 bases between them.

Regarding this clonotype: This may stem from a read error, because a much larger clone lies one nucleotide away. The CDR3 sequence is CASSSSPGQNSNQPQPF. The CDR3 DNA follows: TGTGCCAGCAGCTCCAGCCCGGGACAGAATAGCAATCAGCCCCAGCCTTTT. The J gene is TRBJ1-5, the V gene TRBV7-2; TRBD1 matches 7 bases. Germline-derived CDR1 and CDR2 are SGHTA and FQGNSA. The CDR3 is 17 residues long. Using reference TRBV7-2 and TRBJ1-5 for the parts outside the CDR3, the full variable domain is GAGVSQSPSNKVTEKGKDVELRCDPISGHTALYWYRQSLGQGLEFLIYFQGNSAPDKSGLPSDRFSAERTGGSVSTLTIQRTQQEDSAVYLCASSSSPGQNSNQPQPFGDGTRLSIL.

This clonotype was seen only a few times. The rearrangement uses TRBV5-1 and TRBJ2-3, with 11 bases lining up with TRBD2. Per the germline V gene, CDR1 is SGHRS and CDR2 is YFSETQ. The V segment lost 4 bases and the J segment 4 bases; nucleotides outside the gene matches: 11. This CDR3 is 17 amino acids long. CDR3 bases: TGCGCCAGCAGCCTGACTAGCGGGGCATCTCAGGCAGATACGCAGTATTTT. Translating it yields CASSLTSGASQADTQYF.

In the case of this clonotype: The CDR3 ends on some other residue instead of the conserved phenylalanine or tryptophan, so this is likely a read error. This rearrangement joins TRBV6-4 to TRBJ2-3; 10 nucleotides agree with TRBD2. The germline CDR1 and CDR2 sequences are MRHNA and SNTAGT. The CDR3 is 17 residues long. With 0 bases clipped from V and 4 bases from J, the junction kept 7 bases outside the gene matches. CDR3 nucleotides: TGTGCCAGCAGTGACTCCAGCGGGGGGGCCGGGGCAGATACGCAGTATTTG. Translating it yields CASSDSSGGAGADTQYL.

This clonotype was picked up many times. V usage is TRBV7-2 and J usage is TRBJ2-5, with D maybe TRBD1 (7 bases). The germline CDR1 and CDR2 sequences are SGHTA and FQGNSA. V dropped 5 bases and J dropped 5 bases, with 18 bases sitting between them. This CDR3 spans 15 amino acids. DNA for the CDR3: TGTGCCAGCAGCCCGATGGGTCAGGGGGGTGAGACCCAGTACTTC. Translation gives CASSPMGQGGETQYF. Filled out from reference TRBV7-2 and TRBJ2-5, the complete variable domain reads GAGVSQSPSNKVTEKGKDVELRCDPISGHTALYWYRQSLGQGLEFLIYFQGNSAPDKSGLPSDRFSAERTGGSVSTLTIQRTQQEDSAVYLCASSPMGQGGETQYFGPGTRLLVL.

DNA for the CDR3: TGTGCCAGCAGTTTACGGGAAGATCAGCCCCAGCATTTT. Amino acid sequence: CASSLREDQPQHF. The gene calls are TRBV27 and TRBJ1-5; D is undetermined. Trimming left V 2 bases short and J 5 bases short, with 7 bases between. Germline CDR1 MNHEY, CDR2 SMNVEV (reference sequence). There are 13 residues in the CDR3.

This clonotype showed up just a few times. Here the CDR3 DNA reads TGTGCCAGTAGTATCCGGGACAGGGAGGCCAACGTCCTGACTTTC. Its translation: CASSIRDREANVLTF. The chain recombines TRBV19 with TRBJ2-6; TRBD1 aligns across 9 bases. V shed 3 bases, J shed 6 bases, and the junction held 3 bases outside the gene matches. Germline CDR1 LNHDA, CDR2 SQIVND (reference sequence). This CDR3 has 15 residues.

Details on this clonotype: Just one base apart from a much larger clone, this may be a read error. Because it lacks the conserved phenylalanine or tryptophan at the end, this CDR3 is likely a read error. The chain is built from TRBV7-2 and TRBJ2-7; 9 bases map to TRBD2. The CDR3 sequence is 16 residues long. J lost 3 bases, V lost 0 bases, and 6 bases had no gene match. Germline CDR1 is SGHTA and CDR2 is FQGNSA. The CDR3 reads CASSLALISGGYEQYL. CDR3 nucleotide sequence: TGTGCCAGCAGCTTAGCGTTAATTAGCGGGGGCTACGAGCAGTACTTA.

The sample holds a few counts of this clonotype. The rearrangement joins TRBV19 to TRBJ2-7; D perhaps matches TRBD1 (6 bases). V lost 5 bases, J lost 5 bases, and 10 bases lay in between. CDR3 size: 12 residues. From germline, CDR1 is LNHDA and CDR2 SQIVND (reference sequence). CDR3 sequence (DNA): TGTGCCAGTAGTGAACAGGGAGACGAGCAGTACTTC. Amino acid sequence: CASSEQGDEQYF.

To note about this clonotype: A much larger clone is a single base away; this may be a read error. In this CDR3 the conserved last residue, phenylalanine or tryptophan, is missing, so a read error is likely. The chain uses TRBV7-2 and TRBJ2-7; no definite D call. V lost 2 bases, J lost 6 bases, and 20 bases lay in between. Germline V lookup: CDR1 SGHTA, CDR2 FQGNSA. This CDR3 contains 16 residues. The CDR3 nucleotides are TGTGCCAGCAGCTTAAGGGCAATCAACCAACCCGTCGAGCAGTACTTA. Protein sequence: CASSLRAINQPVEQYL.

This clonotype turned up a few times. The genes are TRBV7-6 and TRBJ1-4; TRBD1 matches 10 bases. V lost 5 bases and J lost 8; bases outside the gene matches: 8. CDR1 and CDR2 (germline): SGHVS, FNYEAQ. The CDR3 consists of 15 residues. The CDR3 spells CASSHAGQGMEKLFF. For the CDR3, the DNA is TGTGCCAGCAGCCACGCGGGACAGGGGATGGAAAAACTGTTTTTT.

For the CDR3, the DNA is TGTGCCAGCAGCAACAGCGCGGGGGCATCGAACACTGAAGCTTTCTTT. Its translation: CASSNSAGASNTEAFF. This sequence joins TRBV7-3 and TRBJ1-1; D is possibly TRBD1 (6 bases). V was clipped by 5 bases and J by 1 base, with 17 bases between them. This CDR3 region has 16 residues. From germline, CDR1 is SGHTA and CDR2 FQGTGA.